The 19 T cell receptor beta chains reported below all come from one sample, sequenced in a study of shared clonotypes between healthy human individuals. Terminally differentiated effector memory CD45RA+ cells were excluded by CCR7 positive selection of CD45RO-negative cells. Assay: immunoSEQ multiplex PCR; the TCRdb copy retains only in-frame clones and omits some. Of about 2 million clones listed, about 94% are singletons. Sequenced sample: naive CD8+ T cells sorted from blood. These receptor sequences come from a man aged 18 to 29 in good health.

CDR3 amino acids: CASIAGTSTNEKLFF. DNA for the CDR3: TGTGCCAGCATTGCTGGGACATCAACTAATGAAAAACTGTTTTTT. This chain links TRBV2 with TRBJ1-4; TRBD1 is a possible D gene (6 bases). Germline V gene data show CDR1 as SNHLY and CDR2 as FYNNEI. The CDR3 has 15 amino acids. With 7 bases removed from V and 0 bases from J, the gap between germline ends came to 12 bases.

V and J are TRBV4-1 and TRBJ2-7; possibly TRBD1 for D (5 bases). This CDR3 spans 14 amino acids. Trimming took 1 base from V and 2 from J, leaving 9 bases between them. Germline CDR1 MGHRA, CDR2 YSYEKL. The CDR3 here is CASSQGTHTYEQYF. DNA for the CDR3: TGCGCCAGCAGCCAAGGGACACACACCTACGAGCAGTACTTC.

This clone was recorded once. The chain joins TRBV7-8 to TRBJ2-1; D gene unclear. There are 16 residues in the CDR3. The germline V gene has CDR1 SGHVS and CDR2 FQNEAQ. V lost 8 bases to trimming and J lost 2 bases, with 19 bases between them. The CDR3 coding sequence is TGTGCCAGCGACGGAAAGGCCGGATCAACCTACAATGAGCAGTTCTTC. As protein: CASDGKAGSTYNEQFF.

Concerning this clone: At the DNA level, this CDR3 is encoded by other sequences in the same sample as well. CDR3 residues: CSARENTEAFF. In nucleotides, the CDR3 is TGCAGCGCCAGGGAGAACACTGAAGCTTTCTTT. The genes are TRBV29-1 and TRBJ1-1, with a tentative D call TRBD1 (5 bases). The CDR3 is 11 amino acids. V was clipped by 7 bases and J by 1 base, with 7 bases between them. The germline gives CDR1 SQVTM, CDR2 ANQGSEA.

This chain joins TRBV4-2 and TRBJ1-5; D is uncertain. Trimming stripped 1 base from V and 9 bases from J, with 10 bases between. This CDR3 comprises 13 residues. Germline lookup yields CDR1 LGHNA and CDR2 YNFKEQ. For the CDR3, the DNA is TGTGCCAGCAGCCAAGGGGTCTTAGGGCCCCAGCATTTT. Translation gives CASSQGVLGPQHF.

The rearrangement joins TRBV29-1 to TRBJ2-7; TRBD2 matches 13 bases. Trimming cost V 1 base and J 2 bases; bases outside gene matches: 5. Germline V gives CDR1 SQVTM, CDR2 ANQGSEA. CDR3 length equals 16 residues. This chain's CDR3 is CSVEGTSGSKPYEQYF. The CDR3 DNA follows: TGCAGCGTTGAAGGGACTAGCGGGAGTAAACCCTACGAGCAGTACTTC.

This CDR3 is CSVDGGQGGTEAFF. The CDR3 coding sequence is TGCAGCGTTGACGGGGGACAGGGGGGCACTGAAGCTTTCTTT. The V gene is TRBV29-1, the J gene TRBJ1-1; 11 positions match TRBD1. The germline V gene has CDR1 SQVTM and CDR2 ANQGSEA. The CDR3 length is 14 residues. V gave up 3 bases and J gave up 4 bases; unmatched junction bases: 4.

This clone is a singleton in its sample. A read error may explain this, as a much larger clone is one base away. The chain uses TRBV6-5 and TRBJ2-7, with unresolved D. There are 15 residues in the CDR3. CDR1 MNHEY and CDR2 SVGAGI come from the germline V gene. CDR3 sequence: CTSRHSERPDYEQYF. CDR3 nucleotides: TGTACCAGCAGGCACTCCGAACGTCCAGACTACGAGCAGTACTTC.

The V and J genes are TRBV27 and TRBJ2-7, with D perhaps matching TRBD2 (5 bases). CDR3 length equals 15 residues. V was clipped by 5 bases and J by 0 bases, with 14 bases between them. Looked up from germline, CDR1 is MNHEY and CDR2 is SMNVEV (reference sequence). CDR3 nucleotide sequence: TGTGCCAGCAGTCGAACGTTAGCGAGCTCCTACGAGCAGTACTTC. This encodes CASSRTLASSYEQYF.

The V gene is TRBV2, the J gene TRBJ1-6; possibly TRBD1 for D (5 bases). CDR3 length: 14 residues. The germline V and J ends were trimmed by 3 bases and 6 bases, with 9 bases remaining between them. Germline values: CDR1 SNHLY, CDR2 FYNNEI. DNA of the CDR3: TGTGCCAGCAGTGAGGGGGATATTAATTCACCCCTCCACTTT. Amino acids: CASSEGDINSPLHF.

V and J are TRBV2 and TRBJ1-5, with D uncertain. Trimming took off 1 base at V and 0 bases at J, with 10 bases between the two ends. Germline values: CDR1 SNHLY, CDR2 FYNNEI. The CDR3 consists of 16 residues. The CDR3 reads CASSEGNPLSNQPQHF. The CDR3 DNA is TGTGCCAGCAGTGAAGGTAACCCCCTTAGCAATCAGCCCCAGCATTTT.

The CDR3 spells CASSQSLTHGLGGELFF. The CDR3 nucleotides read TGCGCCAGCAGCCAATCCTTGACCCATGGGCTTGGAGGGGAGCTGTTTTTT. The chain combines TRBV4-3 with TRBJ2-2; the D is unclear. The CDR3 has 17 amino acids. Per germline, CDR1 LGHNA and CDR2 YSLEER. Trimming left V 2 bases short and J 8 bases short, with 21 bases between.

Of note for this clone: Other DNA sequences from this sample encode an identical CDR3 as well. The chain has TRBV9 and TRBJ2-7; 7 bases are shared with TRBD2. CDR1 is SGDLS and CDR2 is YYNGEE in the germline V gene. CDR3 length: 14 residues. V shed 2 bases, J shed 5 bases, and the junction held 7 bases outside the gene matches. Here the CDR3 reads CASSVGGSTNEQYF. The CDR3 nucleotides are TGTGCCAGCAGCGTCGGCGGGAGTACCAACGAGCAGTACTTC.

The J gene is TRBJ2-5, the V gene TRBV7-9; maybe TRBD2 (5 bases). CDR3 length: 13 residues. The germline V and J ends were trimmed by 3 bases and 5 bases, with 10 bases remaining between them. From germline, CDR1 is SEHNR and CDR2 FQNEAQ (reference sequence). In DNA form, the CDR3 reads TGTGCCAGCAGCTTCGGCGGGCCGGAGACCCAGTACTTC. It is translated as CASSFGGPETQYF.

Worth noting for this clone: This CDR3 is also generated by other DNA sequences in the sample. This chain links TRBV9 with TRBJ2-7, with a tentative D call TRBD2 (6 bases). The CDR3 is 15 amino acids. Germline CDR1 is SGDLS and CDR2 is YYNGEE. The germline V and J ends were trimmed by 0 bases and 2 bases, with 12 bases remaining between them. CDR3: CASSVGGGTTYEQYF. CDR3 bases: TGTGCCAGCAGCGTAGGAGGCGGGACGACCTACGAGCAGTACTTC.

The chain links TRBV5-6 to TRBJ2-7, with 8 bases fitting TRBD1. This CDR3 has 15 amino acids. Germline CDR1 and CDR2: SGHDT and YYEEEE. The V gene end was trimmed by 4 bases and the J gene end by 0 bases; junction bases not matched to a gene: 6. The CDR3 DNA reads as TGTGCCAGCAGCCCGGGACAGGAGAGCTCCTACGAGCAGTACTTC. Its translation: CASSPGQESSYEQYF.

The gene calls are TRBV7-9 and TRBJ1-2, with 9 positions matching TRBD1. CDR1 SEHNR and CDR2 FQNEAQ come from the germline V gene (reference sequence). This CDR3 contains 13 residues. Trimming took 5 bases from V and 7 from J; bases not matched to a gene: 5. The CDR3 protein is CASSPGTGFGYTF. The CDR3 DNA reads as TGTGCCAGCAGCCCCGGGACAGGGTTTGGCTACACCTTC.

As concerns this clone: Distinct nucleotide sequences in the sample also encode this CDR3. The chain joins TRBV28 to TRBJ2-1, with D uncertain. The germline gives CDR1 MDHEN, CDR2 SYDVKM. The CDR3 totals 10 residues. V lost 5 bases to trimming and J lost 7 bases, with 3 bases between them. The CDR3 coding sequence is TGTGCCAGCAGTACAAATGAGCAGTTCTTC. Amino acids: CASSTNEQFF.

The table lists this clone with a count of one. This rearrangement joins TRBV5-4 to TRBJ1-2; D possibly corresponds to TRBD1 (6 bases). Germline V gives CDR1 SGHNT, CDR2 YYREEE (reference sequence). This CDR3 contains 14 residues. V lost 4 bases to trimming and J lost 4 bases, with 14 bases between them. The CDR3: CASSGDRSIYGYTF. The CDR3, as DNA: TGTGCCAGCAGCGGCGACAGGTCAATCTATGGCTACACCTTC.